The T cell receptor (beta chain) described here comes from a study of blood T cell repertoires in COVID-19 (dated by TCRdb to between 2020 and 2021). Describing the broader study: Samples from collaborators originated in the United States, Italy and Spain and spanned both the acute and convalescent phases of COVID-19. The prospective study material was composed of cDNA or gDNA derived from T cells, B-cell-depleted T cells, or PBMCs. Subjects who had been exposed to COVID-19, were actively infected with it, or had recovered from it provided the deeply sampled blood TCRbeta repertoires that made up the dataset. The repertoires were made available in a free public database intended to serve as a resource for research on the immune response to SARS-CoV-2. The samples were drawn from the first 160 participants of the ongoing ImmuneRACE study and from 1,254 subjects provided by 6 global collaborators. Sample metadata almost always included a de-identified subject ID, COVID-19 status, age in years and sex. Where available, HLA class I and class II types were taken from metadata supplied by the sample provider and were not determined by assay-based typing. Overall results and qualifications from the work: The amount of clinical and demographic metadata varied by source and participant and was provided uncurated.

Trimming costs V 1 base and J 7 bases, and their ends lie 10 bases apart. The cysteine opens and the phenylalanine closes a CDR3 of 13 amino acids. The retained sequence is limited to the CDR3, 39 bases, with the frame set at the first base. According to the germline V gene, CDR1 reads MNHNS and CDR2 reads SASEGT. Each collaborating institution followed its own protocols to collect whole blood in K2EDTA tubes. For TCRbeta analysis, collaborators shipped samples as frozen whole blood, isolated PBMCs, or DNA extracted from either of those sample types. The immunoSEQ Assay, a bias-controlled multiplex PCR, was used to amplify TCRbeta CDR3 regions from genomic DNA. The paper's processing steps were these. Nucleated cell counts per sample were estimated from amplification of reference gene primers within the assay. To quantify the absolute abundance of each unique TCRbeta CDR3 rearrangement, sequence reads were collapsed and filtered. Productive Simpson clonality was computed per sample as the square root of Simpson's diversity index over productive rearrangements. The clones in this table, taken by TCRdb from immuneACCESS, are in-frame only. Not every clone is retained; where verified, under half of the shortfall comes from an unresolved V gene, and the cause of the rest is unknown. The V and J calls and clone size are taken from that table; D and trimming were inferred from the DNA. In this sample the table shows about 32,000 clones, roughly nine tenths of which occur a single time. 3.7% of the sample is held by the ten biggest clonotypes.

Comment on this clone: It lacks a known antigen. One base away there is no much larger clone; base qualities are not given.

The chain links TRBV6-1 with TRBJ1-1, with TRBD1 tentatively as D gene (6 bases match). Sequenced material: peripheral blood. The sequence was collected from a man aged 60 to 69 with acute or convalescent COVID-19. CDR3 sequence: CASSEESRGEAFF. The DNA sequence is as follows: TGTGCCAGCAGTGAAGAGTCCAGGGGTGAAGCTTTCTTT.